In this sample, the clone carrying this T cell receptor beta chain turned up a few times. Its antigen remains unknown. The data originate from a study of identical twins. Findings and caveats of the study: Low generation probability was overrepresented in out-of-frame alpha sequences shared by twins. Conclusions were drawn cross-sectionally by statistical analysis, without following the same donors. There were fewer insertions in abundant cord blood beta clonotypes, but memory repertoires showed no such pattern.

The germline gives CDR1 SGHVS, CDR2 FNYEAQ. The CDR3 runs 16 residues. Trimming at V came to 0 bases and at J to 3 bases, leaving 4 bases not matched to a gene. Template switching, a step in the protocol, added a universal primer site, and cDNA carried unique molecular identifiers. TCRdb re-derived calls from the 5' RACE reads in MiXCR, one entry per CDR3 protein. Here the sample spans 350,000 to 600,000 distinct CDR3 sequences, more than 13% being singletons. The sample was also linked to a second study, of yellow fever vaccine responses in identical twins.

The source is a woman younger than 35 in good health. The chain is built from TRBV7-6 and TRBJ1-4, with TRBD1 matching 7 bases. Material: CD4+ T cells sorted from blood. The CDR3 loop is CASSLAHGTANEKLFF. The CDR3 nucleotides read TGTGCCAGCAGCTTAGCGCATGGGACAGCTAATGAAAAACTGTTTTTT. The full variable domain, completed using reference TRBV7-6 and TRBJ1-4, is GAGVSQSPRYKVTKRGQDVALRCDPISGHVSLYWYRQALGQGPEFLTYFNYEAQQDKSGLPNDRFSAERPEGSISTLTIQRTEQRDSAMYRCASSLAHGTANEKLFFGSGTQLSVL.